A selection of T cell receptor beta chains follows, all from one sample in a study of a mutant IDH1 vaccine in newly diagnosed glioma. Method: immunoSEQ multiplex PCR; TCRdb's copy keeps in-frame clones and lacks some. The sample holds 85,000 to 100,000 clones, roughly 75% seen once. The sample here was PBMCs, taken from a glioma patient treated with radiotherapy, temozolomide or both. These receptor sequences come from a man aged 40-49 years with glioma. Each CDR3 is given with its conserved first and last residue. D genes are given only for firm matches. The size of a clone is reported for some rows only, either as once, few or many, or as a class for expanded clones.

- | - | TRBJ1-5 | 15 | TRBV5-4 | TGTGCCAGCAGCTTGTCCGGGGGCGCGGGTCAGCCCCAGCATTTT | CASSLSGGAGQPQHF
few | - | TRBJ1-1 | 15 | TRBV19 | TGTGCCAGTAGTCTCAAGGACAGCCTGAACACTGAAGCTTTCTTT | CASSLKDSLNTEAFF
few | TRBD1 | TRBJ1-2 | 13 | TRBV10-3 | TGTGCCATCAGTGAGTCTGACAGGGCGGGCTACACCTTC | CAISESDRAGYTF
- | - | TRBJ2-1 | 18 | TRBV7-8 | TGTGCCAGCAGCCTACAAGCGATACCTCAAAGCTCCTACAATGAGCAGTTCTTC | CASSLQAIPQSSYNEQFF
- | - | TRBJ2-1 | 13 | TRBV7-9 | TGTGCCAGCAGCTTCACCTCCTACAATGAGCAGTTCTTC | CASSFTSYNEQFF
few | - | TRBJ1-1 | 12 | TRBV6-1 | TGTGCCAGCACCTTGGGGACAACTGAAGCTTTCTTT | CASTLGTTEAFF
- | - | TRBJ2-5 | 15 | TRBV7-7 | TGTGCTAGCAGCCCCCGGTGGGGCAGGGAAGAGACCCAGTACTTC | CASSPRWGREETQYF
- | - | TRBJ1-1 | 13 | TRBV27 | TGTGCCAGCAGTTTCGGGGAGAACACTGAAGCTTTCTTT | CASSFGENTEAFF
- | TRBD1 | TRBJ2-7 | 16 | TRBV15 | TGTGCCACCAGCAAACATGCAGGGGGAGCGAACTACGAGCAGTACTTC | CATSKHAGGANYEQYF
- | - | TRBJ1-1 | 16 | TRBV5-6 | TGTGCCAGCAGCTTTCAGGACAGTGATATGAACACTGAAGCTTTCTTT | CASSFQDSDMNTEAFF
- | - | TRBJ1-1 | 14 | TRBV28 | TGTGCCAGCAGGATCCTCGGGGAGAACACTGAAGCTTTCTTT | CASRILGENTEAFF
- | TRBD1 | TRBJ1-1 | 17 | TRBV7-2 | TGTGCCAGCAGCTGGGTGGCTCTGGGACAGGGTTCCACTGAAGCTTTCTTT | CASSWVALGQGSTEAFF
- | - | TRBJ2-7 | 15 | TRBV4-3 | TGCGCCAGCAGCCAAGATCAATGGCAGACCTACGAGCAGTACTTC | CASSQDQWQTYEQYF
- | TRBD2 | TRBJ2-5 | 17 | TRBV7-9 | TGTGCCAGCAGCGGCGCGGCGGGAGGGATACTGTTGGAGACCCAGTACTTC | CASSGAAGGILLETQYF
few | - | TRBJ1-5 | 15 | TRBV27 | TGTGCCAGCAGTTTAATAGGGGGTAGCAATCAGCCCCAGCATTTT | CASSLIGGSNQPQHF
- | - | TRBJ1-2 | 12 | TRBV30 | TGTGCCTGGAGCGCGGGACTCTATGGCTACACCTTC | CAWSAGLYGYTF
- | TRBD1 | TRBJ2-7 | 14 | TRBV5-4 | TGTGCCAGCAATTTGGACAGGGCCTCCTACGAGCAGTACTTC | CASNLDRASYEQYF
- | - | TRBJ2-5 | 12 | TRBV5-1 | TGCGCCAGCAGCCCGGACTATGAGACCCAGTACTTC | CASSPDYETQYF
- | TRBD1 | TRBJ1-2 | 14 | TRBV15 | TGTGCCACCAGGGGACAGAACTTTCCCTATGGCTACACCTTC | CATRGQNFPYGYTF
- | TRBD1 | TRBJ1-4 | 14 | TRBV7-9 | TGTGCCAGCAGCTTAAGACAGGGGTATGAAAAACTGTTTTTT | CASSLRQGYEKLFF
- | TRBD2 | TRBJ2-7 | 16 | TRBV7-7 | TGTGCTAGCAGCCCTTCTAGCGGGGGGTCCAGCTACGAGCAGTACTTC | CASSPSSGGSSYEQYF
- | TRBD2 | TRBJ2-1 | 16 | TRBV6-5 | TGTGCCAGCAGTTACCGGACTAGCGGGATACCCAATGAGCAGTTCTTC | CASSYRTSGIPNEQFF
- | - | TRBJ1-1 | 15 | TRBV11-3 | TGTGCCAGCAGCCTCGGGGACACTCGGAACACTGAAGCTTTCTTT | CASSLGDTRNTEAFF
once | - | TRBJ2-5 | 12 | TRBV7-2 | TGTGCCAGCAGCTTAGGTTGGGAGACCCAGTACTTC | CASSLGWETQYF
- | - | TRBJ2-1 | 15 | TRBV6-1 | TGTGCCAGCAGTGTATCGTTTAGCTCCTACAATGAGCAGTTCTTC | CASSVSFSSYNEQFF
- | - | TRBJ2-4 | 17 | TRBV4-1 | TGCGCCAGCAGCCAACCGACCAGGGGGAGGGCCAAAAACATTCAGTACTTC | CASSQPTRGRAKNIQYF
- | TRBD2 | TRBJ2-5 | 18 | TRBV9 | TGTGCCAGCAGCGTCGGAACAGGGACTAGAGATCCCCAAGAGACCCAGTACTTC | CASSVGTGTRDPQETQYF
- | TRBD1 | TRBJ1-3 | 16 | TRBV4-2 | TGTGCCAGCAGCCGCTGGGGACAGCTCTCTGGAAACACCATATATTTT | CASSRWGQLSGNTIYF
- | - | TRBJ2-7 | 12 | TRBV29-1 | TGCAGCGTTGTCCCAGGTTCCTACGAGCAGTACTTC | CSVVPGSYEQYF
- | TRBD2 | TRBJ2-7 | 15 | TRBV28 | TGTGCCAGCACCTTCGGACTAGCGGGAGTGGGCGAGCAGTACTTC | CASTFGLAGVGEQYF
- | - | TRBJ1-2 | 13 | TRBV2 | TGTGCCAGCAGTGAGGAGTATGAGGCGGGCTACACCTTC | CASSEEYEAGYTF
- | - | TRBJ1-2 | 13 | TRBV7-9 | TGTGCCAGCAGCGGGACTGACTCCTATGGCTACACCTTC | CASSGTDSYGYTF
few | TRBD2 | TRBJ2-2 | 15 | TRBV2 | TGTGCCAGCCTACGGGAGGGAGTGAGAACCGGGGAGCTGTTTTTT | CASLREGVRTGELFF
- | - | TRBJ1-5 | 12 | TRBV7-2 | TGTGCCAGCAGCCAGCCCCTCACGCCCCAGCATTTT | CASSQPLTPQHF
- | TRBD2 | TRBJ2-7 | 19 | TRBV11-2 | TGTGCCAGCAGCTTAGTCGCGGGGCACCTGCTAGCGGGAGACCACGAGCAGTACTTC | CASSLVAGHLLAGDHEQYF
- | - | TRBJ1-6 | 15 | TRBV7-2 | TGTGCCAGCAGCCCGGACGGGGGGAAGAATTCACCCCTCCACTTT | CASSPDGGKNSPLHF
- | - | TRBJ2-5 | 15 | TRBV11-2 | TGTGCCAGCAGCTTAGATGTCCCAGGGCGGGAGACCCAGTACTTC | CASSLDVPGRETQYF
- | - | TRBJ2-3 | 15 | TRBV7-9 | TGTGCCAGTGGACCCCCGTTAGACGACACAGATACGCAGTATTTT | CASGPPLDDTDTQYF
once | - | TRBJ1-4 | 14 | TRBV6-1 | TGTGCCAGCACCATCGGGTGGGGCGGGGAAAAACTGTTTTTT | CASTIGWGGEKLFF
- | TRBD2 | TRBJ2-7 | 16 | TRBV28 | TGTGCCAGCAGTTTATCCAGCGGGAGCAGGGGTAGAGAGCAGTACTTC | CASSLSSGSRGREQYF
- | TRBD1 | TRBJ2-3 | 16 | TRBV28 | TGTGCCAGCAGTTTACCCCGGGACAGGGGTACAGATACGCAGTATTTT | CASSLPRDRGTDTQYF
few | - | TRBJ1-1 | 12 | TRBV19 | TGTGCCAGTAGTGCTATGAACACTGAAGCTTTCTTT | CASSAMNTEAFF
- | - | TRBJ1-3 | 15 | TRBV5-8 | TGTGCCAGCAGGCTCAGGGGCCACTCTGGAAACACCATATATTTT | CASRLRGHSGNTIYF
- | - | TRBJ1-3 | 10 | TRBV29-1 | TGCAGCCCCGTGAGAAACACCATATATTTT | CSPVRNTIYF
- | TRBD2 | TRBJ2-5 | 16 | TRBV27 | TGTGCCAGCAGGGGCCTAGCGGGGACGGCCCGGGAGACCCAGTACTTC | CASRGLAGTARETQYF
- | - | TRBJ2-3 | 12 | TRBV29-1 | TGCAGCGTAGCGACTAGCACAGATACGCAGTATTTT | CSVATSTDTQYF
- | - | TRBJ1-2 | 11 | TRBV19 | TGTGCCAGTAGTAACGGGCCCCCCCACACCTTC | CASSNGPPHTF
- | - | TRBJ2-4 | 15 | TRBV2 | TGTGCCAGCAGTGAAAACTTGGGGGCCAAAAACATTCAGTACTTC | CASSENLGAKNIQYF
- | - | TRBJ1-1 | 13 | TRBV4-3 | TGCGCCAGCAGCCAAGGGACACACACTGAAGCTTTCTTT | CASSQGTHTEAFF
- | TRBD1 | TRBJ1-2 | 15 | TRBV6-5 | TGTGCCAGCAGTTACTACGGGACAGGGGGCAATGGCTACACCTTC | CASSYYGTGGNGYTF
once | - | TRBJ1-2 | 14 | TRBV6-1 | TGTGCCAGCAGCGAAGGGGTCGGGGCCTATGGCTACACCTTC | CASSEGVGAYGYTF